A selection of T cell receptor beta chains follows, all from one sample in a study of siplizumab effects on memory and regulatory T cells. TCRdb's copy holds only in-frame clones and misses some; the assay was immunoSEQ multiplex PCR. The sample includes 70,000 to 95,000 clones, more than 85% of them seen just once. The sample taken for sequencing was CD8+ T cells sorted from blood. These receptors all stem from a human donor in good health. The CDR3 runs from the conserved cysteine through the conserved F or W. Fields, in order: J gene, CDR3 length, V gene, D gene, clone size, CDR3 DNA, CDR3 protein. The D gene is left open where the match is weak. Clone sizes are given selectively: once, few, many, or a class where the clone is expanded.

j_gene: TRBJ2-7
len: 17
v_gene: TRBV4-1
d_gene: -
abundance: -
CDR3nt: TGCGCCAGCAGCCCACGACAGTGGCAGGGGAGTAGTTACGAGCAGTACTTC
CDR3aa: CASSPRQWQGSSYEQYF

j_gene: TRBJ1-2
len: 15
v_gene: TRBV6-5
d_gene: -
abundance: -
CDR3nt: TGTGCCAGCAGCCTGGGGGGGGCGAGTCGATATGGCTACACCTTC
CDR3aa: CASSLGGASRYGYTF

j_gene: TRBJ1-1
len: 12
v_gene: TRBV19
d_gene: TRBD1
abundance: -
CDR3nt: TGTGCCAGTAGTATTAAGGGGGGACAGGAGACCTTT
CDR3aa: CASSIKGGQETF

j_gene: TRBJ1-1
len: 13
v_gene: TRBV7-6
d_gene: -
abundance: -
CDR3nt: TGTGCCAGCAGCTTCGAGGAGAACACTGAAGCTTTCTTT
CDR3aa: CASSFEENTEAFF

j_gene: TRBJ1-3
len: 15
v_gene: TRBV9
d_gene: TRBD1
abundance: -
CDR3nt: TGTGCCAGCAGCGCGGGACAGGGAACGGGAGACACCATATATTTT
CDR3aa: CASSAGQGTGDTIYF

j_gene: TRBJ1-1
len: 16
v_gene: TRBV10-3
d_gene: TRBD1
abundance: -
CDR3nt: TGTGCCATCAGTGAGGGGACAGGGAGGAGCGGCACTGAAGCTTTCTTT
CDR3aa: CAISEGTGRSGTEAFF

j_gene: TRBJ2-7
len: 14
v_gene: TRBV10-3
d_gene: -
abundance: -
CDR3nt: TGTGCCATCAGTGAGTCGGGGCAGATCTACGAGCAGTACTTC
CDR3aa: CAISESGQIYEQYF

j_gene: TRBJ2-1
len: 16
v_gene: TRBV9
d_gene: TRBD2
abundance: -
CDR3nt: TGTGCCAGCAGCGCCCCGAGCGGGAGAATGCACAATGAGCAGTTCTTC
CDR3aa: CASSAPSGRMHNEQFF

j_gene: TRBJ1-5
len: 15
v_gene: TRBV9
d_gene: TRBD1
abundance: -
CDR3nt: TGTGCCAGCAGCGAGGGACAGGGAAGGGGTCAGCCCCAGCATTTT
CDR3aa: CASSEGQGRGQPQHF

j_gene: TRBJ2-4
len: 16
v_gene: TRBV27
d_gene: TRBD1
abundance: -
CDR3nt: TGTGCCAGCAGCTACGGACAGGGATTAGCCAAAAACATTCAGTACTTC
CDR3aa: CASSYGQGLAKNIQYF

j_gene: TRBJ2-3
len: 14
v_gene: TRBV4-1
d_gene: -
abundance: once
CDR3nt: TGCGCCAGCAGCCAAGATGGTATCACAGATACGCAGTATTTT
CDR3aa: CASSQDGITDTQYF

j_gene: TRBJ2-1
len: 16
v_gene: TRBV21-1
d_gene: -
abundance: -
CDR3nt: TGTGCCAGCAGCAAGGAAACTAGCGGGTCCTACAATGAGCAGTTCTTC
CDR3aa: CASSKETSGSYNEQFF

j_gene: TRBJ2-1
len: 16
v_gene: TRBV7-2
d_gene: TRBD2
abundance: -
CDR3nt: TGTGCCAGCAGCACTACTAGCGGGAGGTCCCACAATGAGCAGTTCTTC
CDR3aa: CASSTTSGRSHNEQFF

j_gene: TRBJ1-1
len: 13
v_gene: TRBV19
d_gene: -
abundance: -
CDR3nt: TGTGCCAGTAGTTACGGAATTGGCACTGAAGCTTTCTTT
CDR3aa: CASSYGIGTEAFF

j_gene: TRBJ2-7
len: 14
v_gene: TRBV4-1
d_gene: -
abundance: -
CDR3nt: TGCGCCAGCAGCCAAGGTCCAGGCTCCTACGAGCAGTACTTC
CDR3aa: CASSQGPGSYEQYF

j_gene: TRBJ2-1
len: 17
v_gene: TRBV13
d_gene: TRBD1
abundance: -
CDR3nt: TGTGCCAGCAGCTTAGGGGACAGGGTGTCTCCCTACAATGAGCAGTTCTTC
CDR3aa: CASSLGDRVSPYNEQFF

j_gene: TRBJ1-2
len: 13
v_gene: TRBV29-1
d_gene: TRBD1
abundance: -
CDR3nt: TGCAGCGCAGGTGGGGGGACAGGGGTCGGCTACACCTTC
CDR3aa: CSAGGGTGVGYTF

j_gene: TRBJ2-7
len: 14
v_gene: TRBV19
d_gene: TRBD2
abundance: few
CDR3nt: TGTGCCAGTAGTATAAGTGGGGGGGACTACGAGCAGTACTTC
CDR3aa: CASSISGGDYEQYF

j_gene: TRBJ2-1
len: 15
v_gene: TRBV19
d_gene: -
abundance: -
CDR3nt: TGTGCCAGTAGTATCTCGGGGATCGAATACAATGAGCAGTTCTTC
CDR3aa: CASSISGIEYNEQFF

j_gene: TRBJ2-7
len: 14
v_gene: TRBV27
d_gene: TRBD2
abundance: -
CDR3nt: TGTGCCAGCAGTTTATCTAGCGGGAGTTACGAGCAGTACTTC
CDR3aa: CASSLSSGSYEQYF

j_gene: TRBJ2-7
len: 13
v_gene: TRBV7-8
d_gene: TRBD1
abundance: -
CDR3nt: TGTGCCAGCAGCCAGGGACAGTCCTACGAGCAGTACTTC
CDR3aa: CASSQGQSYEQYF

j_gene: TRBJ1-2
len: 12
v_gene: TRBV5-8
d_gene: -
abundance: -
CDR3nt: TGTGCCAGCAGCTCTGAGTCGGGTGGCTACACCTTC
CDR3aa: CASSSESGGYTF

j_gene: TRBJ1-1
len: 13
v_gene: TRBV11-2
d_gene: -
abundance: -
CDR3nt: TGTGCCAGCAGCTTCTTTCAGAACACTGAAGCTTTCTTT
CDR3aa: CASSFFQNTEAFF

j_gene: TRBJ2-5
len: 14
v_gene: TRBV6-1
d_gene: -
abundance: -
CDR3nt: TGTGCCAGCAGATGGCAGGGGCCGGGGGAGACCCAGTACTTC
CDR3aa: CASRWQGPGETQYF

j_gene: TRBJ2-1
len: 11
v_gene: TRBV23-1
d_gene: -
abundance: -
CDR3nt: TGCGCCAGCAGTAACTACAATGAGCAGTTCTTC
CDR3aa: CASSNYNEQFF

j_gene: TRBJ2-7
len: 16
v_gene: TRBV4-3
d_gene: TRBD1
abundance: -
CDR3nt: TGCGCCAGCAGCCACCAGCCGGGACAGGGTTTCTACGAGCAGTACTTC
CDR3aa: CASSHQPGQGFYEQYF

j_gene: TRBJ1-2
len: 13
v_gene: TRBV14
d_gene: -
abundance: -
CDR3nt: TGTGCCAGCAGCCCAACAGGAGTTTATGGCTACACCTTC
CDR3aa: CASSPTGVYGYTF

j_gene: TRBJ2-5
len: 15
v_gene: TRBV11-3
d_gene: -
abundance: -
CDR3nt: TGTGCCAGCAGCTTAGGGGCAGGGCAACAAGAGACCCAGTACTTC
CDR3aa: CASSLGAGQQETQYF

j_gene: TRBJ1-1
len: 14
v_gene: TRBV9
d_gene: -
abundance: -
CDR3nt: TGTGCCAGCAGCGTAGATGACCGGATAAGGGAAGCTTTCTTT
CDR3aa: CASSVDDRIREAFF

j_gene: TRBJ2-2
len: 13
v_gene: TRBV7-9
d_gene: -
abundance: -
CDR3nt: TGTGCCAAGTCTGGATCGAACACCGGGGAGCTGTTTTTT
CDR3aa: CAKSGSNTGELFF

j_gene: TRBJ1-1
len: 15
v_gene: TRBV5-1
d_gene: TRBD1
abundance: -
CDR3nt: TGCGCCAGCAGCTCCAGGACAGGGGCGGGCACTGAAGCTTTCTTT
CDR3aa: CASSSRTGAGTEAFF

j_gene: TRBJ2-5
len: 15
v_gene: TRBV9
d_gene: -
abundance: -
CDR3nt: TGTGCCAGCAGCAAAGGGGCCGGTTCCCAAGAGACCCAGTACTTC
CDR3aa: CASSKGAGSQETQYF

j_gene: TRBJ2-1
len: 11
v_gene: TRBV7-9
d_gene: -
abundance: -
CDR3nt: TGTGCCAGCAGCTTAGGCCCGTCCCAGTTCTTC
CDR3aa: CASSLGPSQFF